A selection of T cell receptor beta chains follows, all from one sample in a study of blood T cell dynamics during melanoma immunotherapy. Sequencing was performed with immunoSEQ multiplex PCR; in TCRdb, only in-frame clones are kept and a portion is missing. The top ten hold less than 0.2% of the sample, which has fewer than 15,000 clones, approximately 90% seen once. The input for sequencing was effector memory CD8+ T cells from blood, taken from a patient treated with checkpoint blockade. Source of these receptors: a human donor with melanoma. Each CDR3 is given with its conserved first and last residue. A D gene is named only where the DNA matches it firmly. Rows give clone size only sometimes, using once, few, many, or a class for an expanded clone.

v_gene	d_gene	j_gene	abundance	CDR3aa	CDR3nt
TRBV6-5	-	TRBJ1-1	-	CASSQPTGKNTEAFF	TGTGCCAGCAGTCAACCGACAGGAAAGAACACTGAAGCTTTCTTT
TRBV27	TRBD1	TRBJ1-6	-	CASRTGGYYNSPLHF	TGTGCCAGCAGGACAGGGGGCTATTATAATTCACCCCTCCACTTT
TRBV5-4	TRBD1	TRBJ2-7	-	CASGRDRSSYEQYF	TGTGCCAGCGGCCGGGACAGGTCTTCCTACGAGCAGTACTTC
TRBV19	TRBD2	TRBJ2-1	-	CASSLTSAHGSEQFF	TGTGCCAGTAGCCTAACTAGCGCCCACGGTAGTGAGCAGTTCTTC
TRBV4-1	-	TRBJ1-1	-	CASSPGTRTEAFF	TGCGCCAGCAGCCCAGGGACTAGGACTGAAGCTTTCTTT
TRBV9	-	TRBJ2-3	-	CASSVEVTKTRTDTQYF	TGTGCCAGCAGCGTAGAGGTAACAAAAACTCGCACAGATACGCAGTATTTT
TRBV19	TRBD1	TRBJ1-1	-	CASSFQGGDTEAFF	TGTGCCAGTAGTTTCCAGGGGGGGGACACTGAAGCTTTCTTT
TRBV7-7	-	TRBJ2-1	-	CASSLLVGPSAHEQFF	TGTGCCAGCAGCTTATTAGTAGGTCCCTCCGCACATGAGCAGTTCTTC
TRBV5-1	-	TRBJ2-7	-	CASSLRVPYEQYF	TGCGCCAGCAGCTTGCGGGTCCCCTACGAGCAGTACTTC
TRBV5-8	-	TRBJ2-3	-	CASSLDPTRTDTQYF	TGTGCCAGCAGCTTGGACCCGACCCGAACAGATACGCAGTATTTT
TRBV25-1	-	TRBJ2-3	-	CASSVSGRPQYF	TGTGCCAGCAGTGTTTCGGGACGTCCGCAGTATTTT
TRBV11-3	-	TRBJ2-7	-	CASSPQSQGMGSHEQYF	TGTGCCAGCAGCCCCCAATCACAGGGCATGGGTTCCCACGAGCAGTACTTC
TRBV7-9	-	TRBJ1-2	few	CASTTGDSRTNYGYTF	TGTGCCAGCACGACCGGCGACAGCCGTACAAACTATGGCTACACCTTC
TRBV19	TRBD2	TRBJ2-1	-	CASSLADQYNEQFF	TGTGCCAGTAGCCTAGCGGACCAGTACAATGAGCAGTTCTTC